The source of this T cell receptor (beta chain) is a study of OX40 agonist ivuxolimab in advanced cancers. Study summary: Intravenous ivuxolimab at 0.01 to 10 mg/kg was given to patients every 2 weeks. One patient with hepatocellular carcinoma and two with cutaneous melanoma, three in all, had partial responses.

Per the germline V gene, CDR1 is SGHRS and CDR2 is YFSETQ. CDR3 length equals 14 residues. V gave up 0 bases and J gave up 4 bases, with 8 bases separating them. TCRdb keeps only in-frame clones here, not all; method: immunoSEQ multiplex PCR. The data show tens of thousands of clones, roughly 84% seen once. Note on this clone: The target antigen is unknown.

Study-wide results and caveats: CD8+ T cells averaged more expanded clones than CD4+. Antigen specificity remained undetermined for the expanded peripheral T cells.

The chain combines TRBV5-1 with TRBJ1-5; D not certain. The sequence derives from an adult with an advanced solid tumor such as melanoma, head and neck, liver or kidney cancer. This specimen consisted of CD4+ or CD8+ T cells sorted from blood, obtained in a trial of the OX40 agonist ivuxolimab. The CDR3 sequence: CASSLDTVNQPQHF. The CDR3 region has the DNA TGCGCCAGCAGCTTGGATACAGTGAATCAGCCCCAGCATTTT.